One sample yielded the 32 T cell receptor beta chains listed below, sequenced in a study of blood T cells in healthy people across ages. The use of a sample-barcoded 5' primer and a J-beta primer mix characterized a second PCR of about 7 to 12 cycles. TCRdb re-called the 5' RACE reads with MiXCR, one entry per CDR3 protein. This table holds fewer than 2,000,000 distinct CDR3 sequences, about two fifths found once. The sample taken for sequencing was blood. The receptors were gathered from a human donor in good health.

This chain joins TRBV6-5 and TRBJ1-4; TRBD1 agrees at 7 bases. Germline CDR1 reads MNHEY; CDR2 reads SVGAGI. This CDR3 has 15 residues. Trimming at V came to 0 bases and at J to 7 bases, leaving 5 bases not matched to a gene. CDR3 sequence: CASSYSNRGGEKLFF. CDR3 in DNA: TGTGCCAGCAGTTACTCTAACAGGGGTGGTGAAAAACTGTTTTTT.

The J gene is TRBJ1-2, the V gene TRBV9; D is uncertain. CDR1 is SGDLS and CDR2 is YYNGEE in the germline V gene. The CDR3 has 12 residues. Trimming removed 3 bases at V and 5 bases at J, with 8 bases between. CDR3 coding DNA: TGTGCCAGCAGCGACTCATTATATGGCTACACCTTC. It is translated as CASSDSLYGYTF.

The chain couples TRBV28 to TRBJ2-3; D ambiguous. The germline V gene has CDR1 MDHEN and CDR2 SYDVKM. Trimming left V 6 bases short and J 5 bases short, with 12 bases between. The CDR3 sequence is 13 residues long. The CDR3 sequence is CASRNRVEDTQYF. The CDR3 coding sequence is TGTGCCAGCAGGAATAGGGTAGAAGATACGCAGTATTTT.

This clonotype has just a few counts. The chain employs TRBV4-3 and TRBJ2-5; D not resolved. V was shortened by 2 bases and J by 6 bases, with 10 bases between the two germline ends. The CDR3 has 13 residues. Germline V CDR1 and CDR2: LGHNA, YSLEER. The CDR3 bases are TGCGCCAGCAGCCAATTCCTCGACCAGACCCAGTACTTC. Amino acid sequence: CASSQFLDQTQYF.

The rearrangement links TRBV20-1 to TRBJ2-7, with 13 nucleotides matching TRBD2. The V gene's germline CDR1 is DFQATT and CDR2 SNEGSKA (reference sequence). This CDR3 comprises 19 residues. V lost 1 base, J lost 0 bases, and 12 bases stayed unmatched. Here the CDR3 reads CSARATGRTSGGLSYEQYF. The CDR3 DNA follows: TGCAGTGCTAGAGCGACCGGTCGGACTAGCGGGGGCCTCTCCTACGAGCAGTACTTC.

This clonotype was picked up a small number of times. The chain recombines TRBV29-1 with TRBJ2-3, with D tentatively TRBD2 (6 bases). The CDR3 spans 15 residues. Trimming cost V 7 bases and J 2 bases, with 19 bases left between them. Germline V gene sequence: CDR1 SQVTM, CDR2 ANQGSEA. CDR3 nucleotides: TGCAGCGCCGATGGGGCGTCGGGAGCCACAGATACGCAGTATTTT. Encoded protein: CSADGASGATDTQYF.

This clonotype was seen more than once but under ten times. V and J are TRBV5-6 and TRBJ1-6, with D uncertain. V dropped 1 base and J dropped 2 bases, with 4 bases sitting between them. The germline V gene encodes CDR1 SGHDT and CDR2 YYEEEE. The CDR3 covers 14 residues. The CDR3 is CASSLTAYNSPLHF. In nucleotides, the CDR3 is TGTGCCAGCAGCTTGACAGCCTATAATTCACCCCTCCACTTT. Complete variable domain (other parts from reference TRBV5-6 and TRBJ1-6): DAGVTQSPTHLIKTRGQQVTLRCSPKSGHDTVSWYQQALGQGPQFIFQYYEEEERQRGNFPDRFSGHQFPNYSSELNVNALLLGDSALYLCASSLTAYNSPLHFGNGTRLTVT.

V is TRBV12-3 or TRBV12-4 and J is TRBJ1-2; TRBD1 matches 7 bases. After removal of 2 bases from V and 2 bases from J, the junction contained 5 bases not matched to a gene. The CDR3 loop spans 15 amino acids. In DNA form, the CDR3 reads TGTGCCAGCAGTTTAAGGACAGGTCGGAACTATGGCTACACCTTC. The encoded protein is CASSLRTGRNYGYTF.

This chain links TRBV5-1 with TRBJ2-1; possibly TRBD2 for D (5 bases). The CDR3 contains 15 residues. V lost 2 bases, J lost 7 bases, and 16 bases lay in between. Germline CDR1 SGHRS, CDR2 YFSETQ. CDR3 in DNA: TGCGCCAGCAGCTTACCGGGGATAGAAGGTAATGAGCAGTTCTTC. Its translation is CASSLPGIEGNEQFF.

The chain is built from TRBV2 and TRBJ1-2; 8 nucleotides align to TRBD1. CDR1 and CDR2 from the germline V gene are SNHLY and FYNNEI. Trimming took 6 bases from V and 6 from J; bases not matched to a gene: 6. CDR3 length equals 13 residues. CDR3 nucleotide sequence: TGTGCCAGCAGGTCAGGGGGCGTTGATGGCTACACCTTC. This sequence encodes CASRSGGVDGYTF.

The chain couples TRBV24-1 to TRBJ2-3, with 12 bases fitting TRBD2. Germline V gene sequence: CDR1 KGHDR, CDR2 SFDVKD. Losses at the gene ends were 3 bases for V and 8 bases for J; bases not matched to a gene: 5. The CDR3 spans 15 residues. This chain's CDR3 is CATSDMTSGGGTQYF. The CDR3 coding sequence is TGTGCCACCAGTGATATGACTAGCGGGGGCGGTACGCAGTATTTT.

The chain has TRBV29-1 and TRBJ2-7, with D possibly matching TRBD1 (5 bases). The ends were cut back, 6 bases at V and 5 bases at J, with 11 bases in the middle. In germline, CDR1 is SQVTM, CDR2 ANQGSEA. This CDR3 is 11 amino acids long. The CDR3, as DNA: TGCAGCGTAGGGGTACCTAACGAGCAGTACTTC. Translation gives CSVGVPNEQYF.

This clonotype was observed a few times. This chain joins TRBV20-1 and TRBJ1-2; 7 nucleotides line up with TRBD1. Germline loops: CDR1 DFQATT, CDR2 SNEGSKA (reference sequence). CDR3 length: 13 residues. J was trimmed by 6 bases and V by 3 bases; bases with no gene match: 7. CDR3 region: CSASRPQGDGYTF. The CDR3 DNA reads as TGCAGTGCTAGCCGCCCGCAGGGGGATGGCTACACCTTC.

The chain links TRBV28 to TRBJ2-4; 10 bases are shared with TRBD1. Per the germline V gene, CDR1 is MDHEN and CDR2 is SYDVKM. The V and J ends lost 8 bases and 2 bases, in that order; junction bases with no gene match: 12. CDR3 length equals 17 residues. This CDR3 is CASGPSLGQGPKNIQYF. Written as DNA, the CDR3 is TGTGCCAGCGGCCCCTCTTTGGGACAGGGGCCCAAAAACATTCAGTACTTC. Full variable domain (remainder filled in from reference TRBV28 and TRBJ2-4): DVKVTQSSRYLVKRTGEKVFLECVQDMDHENMFWYRQDPGLGLRLIYFSYDVKMKEKGDIPEGYSVSREKKERFSLILESASTNQTSMYLCASGPSLGQGPKNIQYFGAGTRLSVL.

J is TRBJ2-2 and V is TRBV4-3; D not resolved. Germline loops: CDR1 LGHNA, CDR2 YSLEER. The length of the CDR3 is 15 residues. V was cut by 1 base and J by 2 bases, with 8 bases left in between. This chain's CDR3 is CASSQGRHNTGELFF. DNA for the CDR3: TGCGCCAGCAGCCAAGGGCGGCATAACACCGGGGAGCTGTTTTTT.

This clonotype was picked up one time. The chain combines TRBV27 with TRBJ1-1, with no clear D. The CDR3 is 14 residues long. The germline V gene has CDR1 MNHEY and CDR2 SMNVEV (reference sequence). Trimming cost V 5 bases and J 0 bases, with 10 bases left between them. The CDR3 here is CASSPADMNTEAFF. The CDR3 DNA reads TGTGCCAGCAGTCCAGCAGATATGAACACTGAAGCTTTCTTT.

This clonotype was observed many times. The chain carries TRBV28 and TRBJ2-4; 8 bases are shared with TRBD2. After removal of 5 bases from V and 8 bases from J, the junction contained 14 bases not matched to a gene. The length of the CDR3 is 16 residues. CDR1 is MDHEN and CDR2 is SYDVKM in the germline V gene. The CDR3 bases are TGTGCCAGCAGTCCCCCGGGACTAGTAGGAGTTGACATTCAGTACTTC. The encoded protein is CASSPPGLVGVDIQYF.

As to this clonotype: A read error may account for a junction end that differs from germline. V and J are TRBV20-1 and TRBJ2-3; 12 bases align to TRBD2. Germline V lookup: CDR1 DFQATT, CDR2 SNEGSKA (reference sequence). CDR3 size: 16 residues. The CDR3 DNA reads TGCAGTGCTGGGGGACTAGCGGGTGGAAACACAGATCCGCAGTATTTT. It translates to CSAGGLAGGNTDPQYF.

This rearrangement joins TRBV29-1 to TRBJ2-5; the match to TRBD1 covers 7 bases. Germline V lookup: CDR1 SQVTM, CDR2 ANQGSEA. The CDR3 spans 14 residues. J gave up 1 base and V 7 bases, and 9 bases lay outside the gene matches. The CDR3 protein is CSGTDRDPQETQYF. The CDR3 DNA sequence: TGCAGCGGAACCGACAGGGATCCCCAAGAGACCCAGTACTTC.

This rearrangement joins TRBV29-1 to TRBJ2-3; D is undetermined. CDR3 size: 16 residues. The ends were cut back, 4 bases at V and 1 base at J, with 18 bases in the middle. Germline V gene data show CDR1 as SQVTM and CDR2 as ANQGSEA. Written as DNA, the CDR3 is TGCAGCGTTGGGTGGGCCGCAGATCTAGGCACAGATACGCAGTATTTT. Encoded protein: CSVGWAADLGTDTQYF.

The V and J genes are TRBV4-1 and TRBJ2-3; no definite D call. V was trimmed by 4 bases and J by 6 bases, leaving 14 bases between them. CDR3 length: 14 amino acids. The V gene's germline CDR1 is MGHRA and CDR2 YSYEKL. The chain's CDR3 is CASSPPAPGDTQYF. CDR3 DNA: TGCGCCAGCAGCCCCCCAGCACCCGGGGATACGCAGTATTTT.

The CDR3 sequence: CASSYNLNRGQPQHF. The CDR3 region has the DNA TGTGCCAGCAGCTATAACCTAAACCGGGGTCAGCCCCAGCATTTT. V is TRBV28 and J is TRBJ1-5; no reliable D call. CDR3 length: 15 residues. The V gene lost 6 bases and the J gene lost 6 bases, with 18 bases spanning the gap. In germline, CDR1 is MDHEN, CDR2 SYDVKM.

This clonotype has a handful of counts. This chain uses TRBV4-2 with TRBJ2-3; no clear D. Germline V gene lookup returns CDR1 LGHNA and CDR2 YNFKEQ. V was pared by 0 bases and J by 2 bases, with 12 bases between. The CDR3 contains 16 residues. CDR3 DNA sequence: TGTGCCAGCAGCCAAGATAGAACAGACCCCACAGATACGCAGTATTTT. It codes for CASSQDRTDPTDTQYF.

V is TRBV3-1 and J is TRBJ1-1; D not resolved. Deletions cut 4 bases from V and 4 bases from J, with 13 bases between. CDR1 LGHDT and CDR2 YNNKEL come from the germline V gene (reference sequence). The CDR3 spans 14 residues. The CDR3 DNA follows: TGTGCCAGCAGCCCGGGAGGATCGGTCACTGAAGCTTTCTTT. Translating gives CASSPGGSVTEAFF.

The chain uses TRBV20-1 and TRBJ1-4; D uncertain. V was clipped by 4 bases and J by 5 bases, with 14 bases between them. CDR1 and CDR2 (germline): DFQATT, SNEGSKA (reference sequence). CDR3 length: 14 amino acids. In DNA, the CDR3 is TGCAGTGCTATATCAGATCCCCTGAATGAAAAACTGTTTTTT. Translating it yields CSAISDPLNEKLFF.

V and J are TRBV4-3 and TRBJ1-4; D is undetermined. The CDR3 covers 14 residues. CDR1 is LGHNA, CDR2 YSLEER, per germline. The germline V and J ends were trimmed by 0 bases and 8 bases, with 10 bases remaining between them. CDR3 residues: CASSQDLTREKLFF. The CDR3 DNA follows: TGCGCCAGCAGCCAAGATTTAACGAGGGAAAAACTGTTTTTT.

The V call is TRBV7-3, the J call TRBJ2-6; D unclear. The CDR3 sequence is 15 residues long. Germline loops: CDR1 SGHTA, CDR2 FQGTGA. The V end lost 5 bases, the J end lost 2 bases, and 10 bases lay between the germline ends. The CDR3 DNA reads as TGTGCCAGCAGCCCTCAGAGAGCTGGGGCCAACGTCCTGACTTTC. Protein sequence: CASSPQRAGANVLTF.

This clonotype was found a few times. CDR3: CAIIPNSSWEDTQYF. CDR3 coding DNA: TGTGCCATCATCCCGAACAGCTCTTGGGAAGATACGCAGTATTTT. The rearrangement uses TRBV10-3 and TRBJ2-3, with D unresolved. Trimming shortened V by 7 bases and J by 5 bases, and 19 bases separated the two germline ends. Looked up from germline, CDR1 is ENHRY and CDR2 is SYGVKD. CDR3 length: 15 residues.

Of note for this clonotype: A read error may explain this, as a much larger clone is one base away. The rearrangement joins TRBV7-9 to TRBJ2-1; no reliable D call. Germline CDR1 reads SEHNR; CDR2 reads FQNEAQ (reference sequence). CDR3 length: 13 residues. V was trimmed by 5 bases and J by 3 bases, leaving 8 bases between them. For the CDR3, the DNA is TGTGCCAGCAGCCCCCGACACTACAATGAGCAGTTCTTC. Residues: CASSPRHYNEQFF.

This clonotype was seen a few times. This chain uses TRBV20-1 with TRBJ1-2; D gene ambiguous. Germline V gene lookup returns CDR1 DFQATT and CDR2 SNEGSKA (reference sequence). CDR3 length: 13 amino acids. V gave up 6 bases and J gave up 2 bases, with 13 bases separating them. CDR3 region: CSAVAGSNYGYTF. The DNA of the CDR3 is TGCAGTGCGGTGGCGGGATCCAACTATGGCTACACCTTC.

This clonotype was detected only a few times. The CDR3 nucleotides read TGTGCCACCAGCAAACGACTAGCCGGCGATGAGCAGTACTTC. Its protein product is CATSKRLAGDEQYF. The V and J genes are TRBV15 and TRBJ2-5; 7 bases map to TRBD2. V was clipped by 4 bases and J by 11 bases; unmatched bases: 13. CDR3 size: 14 residues. Germline V gene data show CDR1 as LNHNV and CDR2 as YYDKDF (reference sequence).

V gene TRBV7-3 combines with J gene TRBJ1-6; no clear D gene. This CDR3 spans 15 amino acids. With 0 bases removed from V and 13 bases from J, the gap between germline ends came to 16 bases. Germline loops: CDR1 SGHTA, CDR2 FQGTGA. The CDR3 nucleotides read TGTGCCAGCAGCTTAACCCCCAACCTAGATGGGCCCCTCCACTTT. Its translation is CASSLTPNLDGPLHF.